Listed below are T cell receptor beta chains from one sample, sequenced in a study of T cell responses to AZD1222 COVID-19 vaccine. TCRdb keeps only in-frame clones here, not all; method: immunoSEQ multiplex PCR. The sample records roughly 110,000 clones, roughly 88% being singletons. The source was peripheral blood, collected on day 0 of AZD1222 vaccination. The receptor set was obtained from an adult in good health. Both conserved end residues are part of each CDR3.

>TRBV6-5
CASSPIGGNNQPQHF
>TRBV18
CASSPRLRETQYF
>TRBV19
CASSIDAGNGDGYTF
>TRBV19
CASTDRVSNQPQHF
>TRBV3-1/TRBV3-2
CASSSQGNQPQHF
>TRBV28
CASSLWGQGDEKLFF
>TRBV7-8
CASSLLGSVGNQPQHF
>TRBV3-1/TRBV3-2
CASSQDRRTSSYNEQFF
>TRBV9
CASSVGALDREAQHF
>TRBV12-5
CASGLGLAGLYEQYF
>TRBV7-3
CASSLNSENIQYF
>TRBV6-6
CASSRTGGEGKLFF
>TRBV7-2
CASSLSASGGADTQYF
>TRBV5-1
CASSLGQAVTEAFF
>TRBV4-2
CASSQDDRYNSPLHF
>TRBV3-1/TRBV3-2
CASSHYGGRRNTEAFF
>TRBV24-1
CATRGVASGIGEQYF
>TRBV5-1
CASSLESRTGYGYTF
>TRBV27
CASTAAGSLPRHEQFF
>TRBV19
CASSGDRVNQPQHF